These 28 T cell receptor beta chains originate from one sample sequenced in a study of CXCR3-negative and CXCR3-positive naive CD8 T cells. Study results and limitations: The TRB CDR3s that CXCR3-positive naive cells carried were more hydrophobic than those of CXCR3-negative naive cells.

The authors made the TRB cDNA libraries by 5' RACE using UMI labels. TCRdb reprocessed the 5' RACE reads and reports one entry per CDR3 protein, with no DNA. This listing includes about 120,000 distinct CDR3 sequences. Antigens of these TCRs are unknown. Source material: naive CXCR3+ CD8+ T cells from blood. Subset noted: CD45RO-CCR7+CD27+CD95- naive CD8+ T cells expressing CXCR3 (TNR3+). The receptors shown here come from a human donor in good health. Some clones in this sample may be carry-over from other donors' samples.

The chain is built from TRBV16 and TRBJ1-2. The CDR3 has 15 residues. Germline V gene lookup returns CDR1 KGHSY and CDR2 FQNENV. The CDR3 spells CASSPLRHLSYGYTF.

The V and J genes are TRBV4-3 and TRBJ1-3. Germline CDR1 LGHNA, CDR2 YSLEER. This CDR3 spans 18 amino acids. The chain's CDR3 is CASSQDGDSLSFGNTIYF.

CDR3: CSVEDPSSDTQYF. This chain uses TRBV29-1 with TRBJ2-3; TCRdb outputs TRBD2, but without DNA this stays unchecked. The CDR3 totals 13 residues. The V gene's germline CDR1 is SQVTM and CDR2 ANQGSEA.

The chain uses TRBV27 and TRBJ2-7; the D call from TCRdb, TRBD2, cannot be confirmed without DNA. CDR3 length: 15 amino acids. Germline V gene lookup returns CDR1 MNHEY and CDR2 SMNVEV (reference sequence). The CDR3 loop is CASSWTSGSSHEQYF.

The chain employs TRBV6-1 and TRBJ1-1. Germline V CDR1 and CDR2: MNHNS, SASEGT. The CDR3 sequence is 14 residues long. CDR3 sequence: CASNPEGVSTEAFF.

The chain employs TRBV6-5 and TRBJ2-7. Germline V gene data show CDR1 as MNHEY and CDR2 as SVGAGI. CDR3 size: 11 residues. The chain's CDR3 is CASSYSNEQYF.

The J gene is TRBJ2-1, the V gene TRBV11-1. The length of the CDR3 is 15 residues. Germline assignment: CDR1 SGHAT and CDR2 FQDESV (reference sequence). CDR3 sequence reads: CASSPQMGSSNEQFF. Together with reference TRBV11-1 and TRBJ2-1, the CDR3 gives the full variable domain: EAEVAQSPRYKITEKSQAVAFWCDPISGHATLYWYRQILGQGPELLVQFQDESVVDDSQLPKDRFSAERLKGVDSTLKIQPAELGDSAMYLCASSPQMGSSNEQFFGPGTRLTVL.

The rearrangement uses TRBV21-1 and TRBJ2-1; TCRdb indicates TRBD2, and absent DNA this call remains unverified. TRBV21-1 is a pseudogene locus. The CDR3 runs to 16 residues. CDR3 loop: CASSKGLAGGYNEQFF.

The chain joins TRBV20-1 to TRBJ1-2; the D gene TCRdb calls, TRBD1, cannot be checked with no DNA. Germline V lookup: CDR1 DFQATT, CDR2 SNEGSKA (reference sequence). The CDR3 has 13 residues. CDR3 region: CSASPEVNYGYTF.

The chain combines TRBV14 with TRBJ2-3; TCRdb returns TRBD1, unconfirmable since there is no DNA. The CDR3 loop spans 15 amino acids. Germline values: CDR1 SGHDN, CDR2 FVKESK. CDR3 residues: CASRPGQRLTDTQYF. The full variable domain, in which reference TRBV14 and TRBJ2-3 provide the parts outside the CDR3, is EAGVTQFPSHSVIEKGQTVTLRCDPISGHDNLYWYRRVMGKEIKFLLHFVKESKQDESGMPNNRFLAERTGGTYSTLKVQPAELEDSGVYFCASRPGQRLTDTQYFGPGTRLTVL.

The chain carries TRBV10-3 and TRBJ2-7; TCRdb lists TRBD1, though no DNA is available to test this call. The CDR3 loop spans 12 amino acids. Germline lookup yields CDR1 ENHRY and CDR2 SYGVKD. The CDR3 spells CAILGTGAEQYF.

CDR3 sequence reads: CASRGPASASWEQYF. The chain uses TRBV2 and TRBJ2-7; the TRBD2 assignment by TCRdb is unverifiable without DNA. In germline, CDR1 is SNHLY, CDR2 FYNNEI. This CDR3 has 15 amino acids.

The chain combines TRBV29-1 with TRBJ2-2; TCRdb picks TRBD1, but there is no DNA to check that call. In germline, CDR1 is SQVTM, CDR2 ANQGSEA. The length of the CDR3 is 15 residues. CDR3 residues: CSVEAGQTNTGELFF.

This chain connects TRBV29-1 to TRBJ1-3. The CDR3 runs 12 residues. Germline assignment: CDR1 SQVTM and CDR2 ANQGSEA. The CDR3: CSVDSSGNTIYF.

The CDR3 protein is CASSLRTSVQPYEQYF. The chain couples TRBV28 to TRBJ2-7; TCRdb reports TRBD2, a call that lacks DNA to check it against. This CDR3 contains 16 residues. Germline lookup yields CDR1 MDHEN and CDR2 SYDVKM.

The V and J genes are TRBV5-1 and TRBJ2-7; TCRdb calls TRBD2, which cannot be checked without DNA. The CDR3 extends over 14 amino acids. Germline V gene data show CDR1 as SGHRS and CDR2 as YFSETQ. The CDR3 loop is CASSLGRGDYEQYF.

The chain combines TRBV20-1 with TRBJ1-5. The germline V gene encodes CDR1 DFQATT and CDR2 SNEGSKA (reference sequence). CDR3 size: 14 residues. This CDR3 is CSAQEALSNQPQHF.

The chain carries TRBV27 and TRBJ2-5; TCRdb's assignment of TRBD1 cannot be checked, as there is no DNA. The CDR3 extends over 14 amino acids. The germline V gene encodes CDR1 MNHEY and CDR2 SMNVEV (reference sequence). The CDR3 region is CASSLGHLQETQYF.

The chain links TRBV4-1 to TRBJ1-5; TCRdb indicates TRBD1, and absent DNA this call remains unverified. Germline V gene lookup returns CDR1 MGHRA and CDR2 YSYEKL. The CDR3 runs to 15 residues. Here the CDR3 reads CASSQDGTVNQPQHF.

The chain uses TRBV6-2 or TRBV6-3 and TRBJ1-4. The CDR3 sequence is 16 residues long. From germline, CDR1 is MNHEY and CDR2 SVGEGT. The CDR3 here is CASSYSSGAFNEKLFF.

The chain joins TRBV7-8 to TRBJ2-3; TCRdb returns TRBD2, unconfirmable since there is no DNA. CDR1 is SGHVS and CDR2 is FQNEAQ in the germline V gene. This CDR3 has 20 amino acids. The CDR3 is CASSLVWREVMGGKLDTQYF.

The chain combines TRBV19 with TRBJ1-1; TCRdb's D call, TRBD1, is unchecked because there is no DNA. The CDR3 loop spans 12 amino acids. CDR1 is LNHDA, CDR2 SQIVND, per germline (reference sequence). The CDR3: CASRQGATEAFF.

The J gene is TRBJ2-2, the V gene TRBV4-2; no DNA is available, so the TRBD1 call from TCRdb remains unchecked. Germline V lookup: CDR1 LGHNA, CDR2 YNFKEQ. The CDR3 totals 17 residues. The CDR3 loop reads CASSLRTGQTNTGELFF.

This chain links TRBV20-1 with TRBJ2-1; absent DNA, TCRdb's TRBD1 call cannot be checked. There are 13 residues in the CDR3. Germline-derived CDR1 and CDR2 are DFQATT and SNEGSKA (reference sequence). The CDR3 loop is CSAYRDNYNEQFF.

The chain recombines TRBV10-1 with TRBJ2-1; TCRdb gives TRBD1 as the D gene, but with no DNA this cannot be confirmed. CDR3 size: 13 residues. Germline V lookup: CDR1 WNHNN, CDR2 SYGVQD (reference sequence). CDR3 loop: CASIFIPRNEQFF.

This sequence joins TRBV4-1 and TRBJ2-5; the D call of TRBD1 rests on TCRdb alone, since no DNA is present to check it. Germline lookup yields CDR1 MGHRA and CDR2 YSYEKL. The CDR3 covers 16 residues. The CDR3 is CASSPGAGAYQETQYF.

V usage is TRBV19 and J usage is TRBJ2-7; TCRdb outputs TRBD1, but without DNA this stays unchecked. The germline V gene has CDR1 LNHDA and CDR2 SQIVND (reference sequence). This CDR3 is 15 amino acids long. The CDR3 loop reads CASSIQGQGVYEQYF.

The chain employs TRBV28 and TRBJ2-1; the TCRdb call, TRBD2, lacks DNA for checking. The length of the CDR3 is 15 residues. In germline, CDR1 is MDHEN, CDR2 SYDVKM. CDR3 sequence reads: CASSSRLAGKDEQFF. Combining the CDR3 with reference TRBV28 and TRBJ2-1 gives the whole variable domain DVKVTQSSRYLVKRTGEKVFLECVQDMDHENMFWYRQDPGLGLRLIYFSYDVKMKEKGDIPEGYSVSREKKERFSLILESASTNQTSMYLCASSSRLAGKDEQFFGPGTRLTVL.